The 16 T cell receptor beta chains given below trace back to one sample, sequenced in a study of human T cells and chemical hapten exposure. MiXCR was run by TCRdb on the RACE reads, yielding one entry per CDR3 protein. This sample carries more than 150,000 distinct CDR3 sequences, about 31% of them seen once, and the ten largest clones take less than 3.5%. Time point defined: pre-sensitization, week 0. Treatment given: therapeutic diphenylcyclopropenone sensitization with weekly scalp DPC. The starting material was whole blood, obtained in connection with sensitization to the hapten diphenylcyclopropenone (DPC). These receptors came from a woman in her 30s with alopecia areata. Some clones in this sample may be carry-over from other donors' samples.

The chain joins TRBV29-1 to TRBJ2-1; TRBD2 agrees at 9 bases. CDR3 length equals 15 residues. CDR1 SQVTM and CDR2 ANQGSEA come from the germline V gene. J lost 8 bases, V lost 5 bases, and 13 bases had no gene match. This CDR3 reads CSVLLRGGRADEQFF. For the CDR3, the DNA is TGCAGCGTTCTGCTTAGGGGCGGGAGGGCGGATGAGCAGTTCTTC.

The genes are TRBV5-1 and TRBJ2-7; D ambiguous. Germline values: CDR1 SGHRS, CDR2 YFSETQ. The V gene lost 1 base and the J gene lost 5 bases, with 7 bases spanning the gap. This CDR3 has 12 amino acids. CDR3 DNA sequence: TGCGCCAGCAGCTTGCGGCAGCACGAGCAGTACTTC. It translates to CASSLRQHEQYF.

A few counts support this clonotype. The chain carries TRBV28 and TRBJ2-7; 7 bases match TRBD2. The CDR3 has 12 residues. With 7 bases clipped from V and 6 bases from J, the junction kept 6 bases outside the gene matches. Germline V gives CDR1 MDHEN, CDR2 SYDVKM. The CDR3 spells CASTWGGREQYF. The CDR3 nucleotides are TGTGCCAGCACCTGGGGGGGTCGCGAGCAGTACTTC. Full variable domain (missing parts from reference TRBV28 and TRBJ2-7): DVKVTQSSRYLVKRTGEKVFLECVQDMDHENMFWYRQDPGLGLRLIYFSYDVKMKEKGDIPEGYSVSREKKERFSLILESASTNQTSMYLCASTWGGREQYFGPGTRLTVT.

The rearrangement links TRBV4-1 to TRBJ2-2, with 13 bases that match TRBD2. Germline V gene lookup returns CDR1 MGHRA and CDR2 YSYEKL. This CDR3 has 17 residues. Unmatched junction bases numbered 7, after V lost 3 bases and J lost 6 bases. CDR3 region: CASSHARLAGGPGELFF. Written as DNA, the CDR3 is TGCGCCAGCAGCCACGCTAGACTAGCGGGAGGCCCCGGGGAGCTGTTTTTT.

This clonotype has a handful of counts. The CDR3 spells CASSPRSGQLGEKLFF. The CDR3 DNA reads TGTGCCAGCAGTCCGAGATCAGGGCAACTTGGTGAAAAACTGTTTTTT. This chain joins TRBV27 and TRBJ1-4, with D perhaps matching TRBD1 (5 bases). V gave up 5 bases and J gave up 7 bases, with 20 bases separating them. Germline CDR1 and CDR2: MNHEY and SMNVEV (reference sequence). The CDR3 is made up of 16 amino acids.

This clonotype was counted a few times. The chain combines TRBV20-1 with TRBJ1-4, with a possible D match to TRBD1 (6 bases). The CDR3 sequence is 15 residues long. Germline V gene lookup returns CDR1 DFQATT and CDR2 SNEGSKA (reference sequence). V was pared by 4 bases and J by 3 bases, with 15 bases between. The CDR3 bases are TGCAGTGCTAAAGCCCCGGGACAACCTAATGAAAAACTGTTTTTT. The encoded protein is CSAKAPGQPNEKLFF.

This clonotype was seen at least ten times. The chain has TRBV10-2 and TRBJ2-3; D ambiguous. Trimming took 6 bases from V and 0 from J, leaving 10 bases between them. Looked up from germline, CDR1 is WSHSY and CDR2 is SAAADI. The CDR3 has 14 residues. CDR3 DNA sequence: TGCGCCAGCAGACTTAGTTCTAGCACAGATACGCAGTATTTT. This translates into CASRLSSSTDTQYF.

The chain couples TRBV3-1 to TRBJ2-1, with 13 bases matching TRBD2. The length of the CDR3 is 13 residues. V lost 3 bases, J lost 15 bases, and 5 bases stayed unmatched. Per the germline V gene, CDR1 is LGHDT and CDR2 is YNNKEL (reference sequence). CDR3 in amino acids: CASSHGTSGMWFF. CDR3 sequence (DNA): TGTGCCAGCAGCCACGGGACTAGCGGGATGTGGTTCTTC.

The chain joins TRBV29-1 to TRBJ2-5; 7 bases are a match to TRBD2. This CDR3 contains 14 residues. After removal of 6 bases from V and 5 bases from J, the junction contained 12 bases not matched to a gene. Germline CDR1 is SQVTM and CDR2 is ANQGSEA. The CDR3 region has the DNA TGCAGCGTAAACCTCGTGGGAGGGAGGGAGACCCAGTACTTC. The encoded protein is CSVNLVGGRETQYF.

The rearrangement joins TRBV2 to TRBJ1-3; no clear D. Trimming removed 2 bases at V and 2 bases at J, with 10 bases between. Germline values: CDR1 SNHLY, CDR2 FYNNEI. This CDR3 contains 15 residues. This chain's CDR3 is CASSESLSPGNTIYF. In nucleotides, the CDR3 is TGTGCCAGCAGTGAATCGCTCTCCCCTGGAAACACCATATATTTT.

The chain is built from TRBV6-4 and TRBJ1-1; D is uncertain. The CDR3 runs to 15 residues. Germline values: CDR1 MRHNA, CDR2 SNTAGT. The V gene lost 4 bases and the J gene lost 1 base, with 13 bases spanning the gap. CDR3 bases: TGTGCCAGCAGTGTTCCCGGGTCTAAGAACACTGAAGCTTTCTTT. This codes for CASSVPGSKNTEAFF.

Only a few counts were recorded for this clonotype. This chain uses TRBV6-2 or TRBV6-3 with TRBJ1-1; tentative D call: TRBD1 (5 bases). The CDR3 length is 13 residues. Trimming removed 6 bases from V and 2 bases from J, with 10 bases in between. Germline CDR1 reads MNHEY; CDR2 reads SVGEGT. CDR3 DNA sequence: TGTGCCAGCAGATGGGACCTTAACACTGAAGCTTTCTTT. Translating gives CASRWDLNTEAFF.

The chain uses TRBV7-2 and TRBJ1-2, with a weak D call TRBD1 (6 bases). CDR1 SGHTA and CDR2 FQGNSA come from the germline V gene. This CDR3 has 16 residues. V was shortened by 0 bases and J by 1 base, with 12 bases between the two germline ends. The CDR3 protein is CASSLAPGQLNYGYTF. The CDR3 coding sequence is TGTGCCAGCAGCTTAGCGCCGGGACAACTTAACTATGGCTACACCTTC.

V usage is TRBV11-2 and J usage is TRBJ2-2, with TRBD2 matching 11 bases. This CDR3 region has 15 residues. V lost 1 base and J lost 9; bases outside the gene matches: 4. The germline CDR1 and CDR2 sequences are SGHAT and FQNNGV. CDR3 coding DNA: TGTGCCAGCAGCTTAGTAGCGGGGGGGTTACGGGAGCTGTTTTTT. Translation: CASSLVAGGLRELFF.

This chain uses TRBV20-1 with TRBJ1-6, with D unresolved. V dropped 3 bases and J dropped 10 bases, with 13 bases sitting between them. The CDR3 loop spans 13 amino acids. Germline-derived CDR1 and CDR2 are DFQATT and SNEGSKA (reference sequence). CDR3 coding DNA: TGCAGTGCTAGGGCGAAAGGCAGATCACCCCTCCACTTT. Amino acid sequence: CSARAKGRSPLHF.

This clonotype was found a few times. CDR3 sequence (DNA): TGTGCCAGCAGTCAACGTCTTTTAGGGGAGACCCAGTACTTC. Translated: CASSQRLLGETQYF. J is TRBJ2-5 and V is TRBV27, with D hard to call. V gave up 5 bases and J gave up 5 bases, with 15 bases separating them. This CDR3 is built from 14 residues. CDR1 is MNHEY and CDR2 is SMNVEV in the germline V gene (reference sequence).